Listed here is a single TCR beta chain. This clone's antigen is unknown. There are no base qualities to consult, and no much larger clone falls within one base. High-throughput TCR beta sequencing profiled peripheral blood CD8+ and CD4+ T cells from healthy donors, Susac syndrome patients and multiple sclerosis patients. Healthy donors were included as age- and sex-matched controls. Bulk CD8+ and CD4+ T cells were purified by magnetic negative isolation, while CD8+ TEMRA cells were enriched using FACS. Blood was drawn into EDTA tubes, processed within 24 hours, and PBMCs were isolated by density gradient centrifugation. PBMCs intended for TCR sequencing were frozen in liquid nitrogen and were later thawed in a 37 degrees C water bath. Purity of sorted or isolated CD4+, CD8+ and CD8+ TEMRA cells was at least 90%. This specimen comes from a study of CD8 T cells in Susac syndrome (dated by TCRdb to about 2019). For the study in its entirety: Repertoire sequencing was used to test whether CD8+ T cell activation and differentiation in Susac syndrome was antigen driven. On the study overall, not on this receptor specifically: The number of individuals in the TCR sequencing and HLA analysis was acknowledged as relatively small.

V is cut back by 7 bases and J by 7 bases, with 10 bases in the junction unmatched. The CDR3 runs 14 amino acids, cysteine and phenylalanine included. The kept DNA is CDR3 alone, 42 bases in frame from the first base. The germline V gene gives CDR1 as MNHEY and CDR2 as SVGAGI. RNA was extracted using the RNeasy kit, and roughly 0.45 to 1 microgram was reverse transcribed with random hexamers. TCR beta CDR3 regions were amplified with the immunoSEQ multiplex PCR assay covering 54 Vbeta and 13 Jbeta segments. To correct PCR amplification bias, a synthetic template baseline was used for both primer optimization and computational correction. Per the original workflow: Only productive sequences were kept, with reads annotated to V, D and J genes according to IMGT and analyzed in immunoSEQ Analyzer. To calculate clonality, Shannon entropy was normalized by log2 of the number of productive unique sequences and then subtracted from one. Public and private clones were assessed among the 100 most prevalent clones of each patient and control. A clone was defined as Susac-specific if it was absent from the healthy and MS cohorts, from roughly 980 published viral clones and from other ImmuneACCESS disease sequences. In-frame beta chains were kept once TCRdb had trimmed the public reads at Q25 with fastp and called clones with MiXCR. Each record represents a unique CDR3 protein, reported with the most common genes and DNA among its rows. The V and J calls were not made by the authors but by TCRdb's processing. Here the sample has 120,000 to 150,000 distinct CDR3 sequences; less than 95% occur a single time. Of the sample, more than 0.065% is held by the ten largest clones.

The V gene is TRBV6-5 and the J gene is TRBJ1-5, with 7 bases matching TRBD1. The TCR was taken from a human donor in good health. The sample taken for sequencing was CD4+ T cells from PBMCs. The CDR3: CASKTDRAGQPQHF. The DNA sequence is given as TGTGCCAGCAAGACAGACAGGGCGGGCCAGCCCCAGCATTTT.